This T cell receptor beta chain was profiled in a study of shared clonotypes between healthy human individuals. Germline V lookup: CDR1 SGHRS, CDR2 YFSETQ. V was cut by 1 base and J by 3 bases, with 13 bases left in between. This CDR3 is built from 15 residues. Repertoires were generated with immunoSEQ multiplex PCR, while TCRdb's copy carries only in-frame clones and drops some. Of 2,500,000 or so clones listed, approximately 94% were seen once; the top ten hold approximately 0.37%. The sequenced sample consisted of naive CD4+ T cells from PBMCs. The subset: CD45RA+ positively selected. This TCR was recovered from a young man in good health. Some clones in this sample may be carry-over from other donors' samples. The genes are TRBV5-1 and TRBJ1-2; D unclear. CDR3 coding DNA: TGCGCCAGCAGCTTGAAAGGGATTACGGACTATGGCTACACCTTC. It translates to CASSLKGITDYGYTF.